This entry concerns a single T cell receptor (beta chain). The antigen is undetermined. This sample is part of a study of cytomegalovirus exposure and HLA in healthy donors. Study-level information: Caucasian-associated ancestry cluster membership applied to about 77% of several hundred genotyped donors. General study results and limits: It was taken for granted in presence/absence analyses that sequencing depth across donors was roughly uniform.

Regarding donors, all were healthy bone marrow donors. This CDR3 is 15 amino acids long. Trimming left V 1 base short and J 0 bases short, with 9 bases between. In germline, CDR1 is MDHEN, CDR2 SYDVKM. Primers for the PCR totalled 60 Vbeta and 13 Jbeta. Clones were read by immunoSEQ multiplex PCR, and TCRdb kept only the in-frame ones, dropping some. Altogether tens of thousands of clones are present, 79% being singletons, with the ten largest covering about 2.5%. Material for sequencing was PBMCs. The chain links TRBV28 to TRBJ1-1; the D gene is possibly TRBD1 (5 bases). The origin of this receptor is a man aged 30 to 39 in good health and CMV-seronegative. The CDR3 DNA reads TGTGCCAGCAGTTTATACGGAGGGGTGAACACTGAAGCTTTCTTT. Its protein is CASSLYGGVNTEAFF.